The following is a T cell receptor beta chain sequence with its context. The CDR3 runs to 14 residues. Germline V gene sequence: CDR1 SGHTS, CDR2 YDEGEE. V lost 4 bases to trimming and J lost 2 bases; unmatched junction nucleotides: 5. This sample is drawn from a study of cytomegalovirus exposure and HLA in healthy donors. The PCR had 60 Vbeta and 13 Jbeta primers. Some clones are missing from TCRdb's copy, which holds only in-frame ones; the method was immunoSEQ multiplex PCR. The clone table shows some 200,000 clones, with the ten largest holding approximately 0.74%. This receptor was obtained from a boy between 5 and 17 years old in good health and CMV-seronegative. Input material: PBMCs. The chain combines TRBV5-8 with TRBJ1-2, with 7 bases matching TRBD1. CDR3 in DNA: TGTGCCAGCAGCCGTCAACAGGGGAACTATGGCTACACCTTC. Its translation is CASSRQQGNYGYTF.